This TCR beta chain was found in a study of post-analysis software for immune sequencing data. The study, taken as a whole, reports: Elevated frequency relative to controls characterized four to six TRBV segments in patients, TRBV5-6, TRBV5-1 and TRBV20-1 among them. Same-batch samples co-clustered strongly by F measure.

Germline CDR1 reads DFQATT; CDR2 reads SNEGSKA (reference sequence). The CDR3 has 14 residues. Turning to this clonotype: Its matching antigen is unknown.

Researchers reported that TCR beta cDNA libraries carried unique molecular identifiers. T cells numbering roughly 0.95 to 11 million gave rise to 450,000 to 550,000 cDNA molecules. TCRdb called the PCR reads again in MiXCR, with one record for every CDR3 protein. Seen here are about 560,000 distinct CDR3 sequences, roughly 46% observed once, and the top ten hold roughly 1.7%. Input material: blood. The gene calls are TRBV20-1 and TRBJ2-7; a possible D gene is TRBD2 (6 bases). The J call may be in error: the DNA end matches TRBJ2-4 better. This clonotype originated in a girl aged 5 to 17 with multiple sclerosis. The chain's CDR3 is CSAGGGTAKNIQYF. The CDR3, as DNA: TGCAGTGCTGGAGGCGGGACGGCCAAAAACATTCAGTACTTC.